This entry lists 20 T cell receptor beta chains sequenced from one sample in a study of T cells and Merkel cell carcinoma outcomes. The method was immunoSEQ multiplex PCR; TCRdb's version includes in-frame clones alone and lacks a portion of them. There are 660 or so clones in the sample; less than 90% occur only once, and 8.8% lies in the top ten. Material: tumor tissue from Merkel cell carcinoma. The receptors stem from a human donor with Merkel cell carcinoma.

This clone has a handful of counts. The CDR3 spells CASSLQSSYNEQFF. The DNA for the CDR3 is TGTGCCAGCAGTTTACAGAGCTCCTACAATGAGCAGTTCTTC. The J gene is TRBJ2-1, the V gene TRBV27; no clear D gene. The germline V gene encodes CDR1 MNHEY and CDR2 SMNVEV (reference sequence). V gave up 2 bases and J gave up 0 bases, with 5 bases separating them. The CDR3 is 14 amino acids.

The chain links TRBV30 to TRBJ2-7, with D perhaps assigned TRBD1 or TRBD2 (6 bases each). CDR3 length: 12 amino acids. Trimming pared 8 bases from V and 1 base from J, leaving 12 bases between. Germline loops: CDR1 GTSNPN, CDR2 SVGIG (reference sequence). In nucleotides, the CDR3 is TGTGCCCAAGGGGGGAAATCCTACGAGCAGTACTTC. This sequence encodes CAQGGKSYEQYF.

On this clone: The junction does not match germline at one end; this may be a read error. CDR3 amino acids: CTSRYTDTQYF. The CDR3 DNA reads TGTACCAGCAGATACACAGATACGCAGTATTTT. The rearrangement uses TRBV2 and TRBJ2-3; no definite D call. This CDR3 is 11 amino acids long. Germline V gene data show CDR1 as SNHLY and CDR2 as FYNNEI.

This rearrangement joins TRBV4-1 to TRBJ1-3, with D unclear. Trimming removed 1 base from V and 2 bases from J, with 12 bases in between. Germline CDR1 and CDR2: MGHRA and YSYEKL. CDR3 size: 16 residues. CDR3 DNA sequence: TGCGCCAGCAGCCAAGCGCGCCGTTCGCCTGGAAACACCATATATTTT. Translated, it gives CASSQARRSPGNTIYF.

V and J are TRBV30 and TRBJ1-5; D is unresolved. Germline assignment: CDR1 GTSNPN and CDR2 SVGIG (reference sequence). Trimming shortened V by 0 bases and J by 10 bases, and 16 bases separated the two germline ends. The CDR3 is 14 amino acids. This chain's CDR3 is CAWSVASLTDPQHF. The CDR3 coding sequence is TGTGCCTGGAGTGTAGCCAGCCTAACCGATCCCCAGCATTTT.

The chain couples TRBV10-3 to TRBJ2-7, with 10 nucleotides matching TRBD1. The CDR3 consists of 14 residues. The V gene's germline CDR1 is ENHRY and CDR2 SYGVKD. V shed 10 bases and J 5 bases; nucleotides not matched to a gene: 11. Here the CDR3 reads CATTIGQGGDEQYF. In DNA form, the CDR3 reads TGTGCCACCACTATTGGACAGGGGGGCGACGAGCAGTACTTC.

V gene TRBV5-1 combines with J gene TRBJ1-1; no clear D. The V and J ends lost 0 bases and 4 bases respectively, with 10 bases between them. Germline V lookup: CDR1 SGHRS, CDR2 YFSETQ. The CDR3 consists of 14 residues. CDR3 coding DNA: TGCGCCAGCAGCTTGGTCCGGAGTGGCACTGAAGCTTTCTTT. As protein: CASSLVRSGTEAFF.

This chain links TRBV5-1 with TRBJ2-1, with a possible D match to TRBD1 (5 bases). The CDR3 sequence is 13 residues long. The V gene lost 0 bases and the J gene lost 6 bases, with 7 bases spanning the gap. The germline CDR1 and CDR2 sequences are SGHRS and YFSETQ. CDR3: CASSLGTINEQFF. CDR3 coding DNA: TGCGCCAGCAGCTTGGGGACAATCAATGAGCAGTTCTTC.

This rearrangement joins TRBV7-9 to TRBJ2-7; 7 bases are shared with TRBD1. CDR3 length equals 17 residues. The germline V gene encodes CDR1 SEHNR and CDR2 FQNEAQ (reference sequence). Trimming removed 5 bases from V and 9 bases from J; junction bases left unmatched: 22. This CDR3 reads CASSQPSSGTAWSGQYF. CDR3 coding DNA: TGTGCCAGCAGCCAACCATCTTCGGGGACAGCCTGGTCGGGGCAGTACTTC.

V gene TRBV5-1 combines with J gene TRBJ2-3; the D is unclear. The CDR3 totals 16 residues. CDR1 is SGHRS and CDR2 is YFSETQ in the germline V gene. Trimming took 1 base from V and 1 from J, leaving 13 bases between them. The CDR3 protein is CASSLSVEAGTDTQYF. The CDR3 nucleotides are TGCGCCAGCAGCTTGTCAGTCGAAGCTGGCACAGATACGCAGTATTTT.

This clone came up once. The rearrangement uses TRBV6-1 and TRBJ1-1; D unresolved. V lost 2 bases and J 5 bases, leaving 9 bases between the germline ends. CDR1 and CDR2 from the germline V gene are MNHNS and SASEGT. The CDR3 sequence is 13 residues long. CDR3 nucleotide sequence: TGTGCCAGCAGTGAAAATTGGCAGACTGAAGCTTTCTTT. Amino acids: CASSENWQTEAFF.

V and J are TRBV5-1 and TRBJ2-5, with D uncertain. V lost 0 bases and J lost 2, with 5 bases in between. This CDR3 comprises 13 residues. The germline V gene encodes CDR1 SGHRS and CDR2 YFSETQ. The CDR3, as DNA: TGCGCCAGCAGCTTGGGGCAGCAAGAGACCCAGTACTTC. Translating gives CASSLGQQETQYF.

The CDR3 DNA reads as TGCGCCAGCAGCCACCCGAGTCGAGGACTAGCGGTGGGTCAAGAGACCCAGTACTTC. It specifies CASSHPSRGLAVGQETQYF. The chain is built from TRBV5-1 and TRBJ2-5; TRBD2 agrees at 10 bases. Trimming took 4 bases from V and 2 from J; bases not matched to a gene: 17. Germline V gene lookup returns CDR1 SGHRS and CDR2 YFSETQ. CDR3 length equals 19 residues. Based on the CDR3 plus reference TRBV5-1 and TRBJ2-5, the full variable domain is KAGVTQTPRYLIKTRGQQVTLSCSPISGHRSVSWYQQTPGQGLQFLFEYFSETQRNKGNFPGRFSGRQFSNSRSEMNVSTLELGDSALYLCASSHPSRGLAVGQETQYFGPGTRLLVL.

This clone was picked up one time. This sequence joins TRBV7-8 and TRBJ1-3; no definite D call. Germline V gene sequence: CDR1 SGHVS, CDR2 FQNEAQ. V lost 0 bases, J lost 0 bases, and 18 bases lay in between. This CDR3 has 19 amino acids. The CDR3 spells CASSLALGQAIPSGNTIYF. CDR3 coding DNA: TGTGCCAGCAGCTTAGCGTTAGGGCAGGCCATCCCCTCTGGAAACACCATATATTTT.

V usage is TRBV5-1 and J usage is TRBJ1-1; tentative D call: TRBD1 (6 bases). CDR1 is SGHRS, CDR2 YFSETQ, per germline. Between the trimmed V and J ends, which lost 4 bases and 0 bases, there was a span of 19 bases. CDR3 size: 17 residues. CDR3 in amino acids: CASSLQGVSGVNTEAFF. DNA of the CDR3: TGCGCCAGCAGCCTACAGGGTGTTAGTGGGGTGAACACTGAAGCTTTCTTT.

The chain is built from TRBV4-1 and TRBJ2-1; D not resolved. V lost 0 bases to trimming and J lost 9 bases, with 6 bases between them. Germline V gene data show CDR1 as MGHRA and CDR2 as YSYEKL. The CDR3 loop spans 12 amino acids. As DNA, the CDR3 is TGCGCCAGCAGCCAAGAAAACGCTGAGCAGTTCTTC. As protein: CASSQENAEQFF.

J is TRBJ1-1 and V is TRBV18, with D tentatively TRBD1 (5 bases). Between the trimmed V and J ends, which lost 4 bases and 0 bases, there was a span of 18 bases. Germline V gene sequence: CDR1 KGHSH, CDR2 LQKENI. The CDR3 has 17 residues. The CDR3 coding sequence is TGTGCCAGCTCACGTTTTAGGGCAGGGAGCATGAACACTGAAGCTTTCTTT. Its translation is CASSRFRAGSMNTEAFF.

Note on this clone: The junction shows a germline mismatch at one end, possibly a read error. This chain uses TRBV10-3 with TRBJ2-7; D is unclear. CDR1 is ENHRY, CDR2 SYGVKD, per germline. The CDR3 covers 11 residues. CDR3: CAISRSSEQYF. CDR3 DNA: TGTGCCATCAGCAGATCCTCCGAGCAGTACTTC.

V gene TRBV19 combines with J gene TRBJ1-1, with a tentative D call TRBD1 (5 bases). Trimming shortened V by 9 bases and J by 5 bases, and 16 bases separated the two germline ends. The CDR3 runs to 13 residues. Germline V gene lookup returns CDR1 LNHDA and CDR2 SQIVND (reference sequence). As DNA, the CDR3 is TGTGCCAGCTCCGGCGGGGGGAGGACTGAAGCTTTCTTT. This translates into CASSGGGRTEAFF.

The CDR3 nucleotides are TGTGCCAGTAGTGACTGGCGGGAGTGGGAGACCCAGTACTTC. Translation gives CASSDWREWETQYF. The chain carries TRBV19 and TRBJ2-5; 7 nucleotides line up with TRBD2. The CDR3 has 14 amino acids. V lost 5 bases, J lost 5 bases, and 8 bases stayed unmatched. From germline, CDR1 is LNHDA and CDR2 SQIVND (reference sequence).